Below, 16 T cell receptor beta chains from the same sample are listed, as sequenced in a study of Ad26.COV2.S vaccination and SARS-CoV-2 variants. The treatment: over 15 received Ad26.COV2.S at low or high dose, single or two shots; 5 received placebo; per-sample allocation not given. Day 63 after the first vaccine or placebo injection was the time point for sampling. Here immunoSEQ multiplex PCR was the method, and the copy in TCRdb shows in-frame clones only, minus some. The sample carries roughly 390,000 clones, approximately 86% recorded once. Source: peripheral blood, taken in a trial of Ad26.COV2.S vaccine versus placebo. The source is a person aged 18-65 years who received the Ad26.COV2.S COVID-19 vaccine or a placebo.

This chain connects TRBV12-3 or TRBV12-4 to TRBJ2-5, with D perhaps TRBD2 (6 bases). The CDR3 length is 13 residues. Between the trimmed V and J ends, which lost 7 bases and 2 bases, there was a span of 11 bases. The CDR3 region is CASTPDYQETQYF. For the CDR3, the DNA is TGTGCCAGCACCCCGGACTATCAAGAGACCCAGTACTTC.

This sequence joins TRBV19 and TRBJ1-2; 7 nucleotides match TRBD1. The CDR3 has 15 amino acids. With V trimmed by 6 bases and J by 4 bases, 11 bases remained unmatched. From germline, CDR1 is LNHDA and CDR2 SQIVND (reference sequence). The CDR3 spells CASREGALAPYGYTF. The CDR3 bases are TGTGCCAGTAGGGAGGGGGCCCTGGCCCCCTATGGCTACACCTTC.

The rearrangement joins TRBV7-9 to TRBJ2-7; D is undetermined. Germline CDR1 and CDR2: SEHNR and FQNEAQ (reference sequence). The CDR3 has 13 amino acids. Trimming stripped 1 base from V and 2 bases from J, with 6 bases between. CDR3 protein: CASSLGEAYEQYF. In DNA, the CDR3 is TGTGCCAGCAGCTTAGGAGAGGCCTACGAGCAGTACTTC.

This chain links TRBV6-1 with TRBJ2-5; maybe TRBD2 (5 bases). Germline CDR1 and CDR2: MNHNS and SASEGT. V lost 2 bases and J 3 bases, leaving 10 bases between the germline ends. This CDR3 spans 14 amino acids. For the CDR3, the DNA is TGTGCCAGCAGTGAAACGCTAGCAGAAGAGACCCAGTACTTC. This gives the protein CASSETLAEETQYF.

The chain employs TRBV6-5 and TRBJ1-2, with TRBD1 as a possible D gene (6 bases). Trimming removed 7 bases at V and 3 bases at J, with 18 bases between. CDR1 is MNHEY, CDR2 SVGAGI, per germline. This CDR3 is 15 amino acids long. CDR3 nucleotides: TGTGCCAGCAATAAACAGGGCTCAGGATACTATGGCTACACCTTC. It codes for CASNKQGSGYYGYTF.

V and J are TRBV3-1 (or the pseudogene TRBV3-2) and TRBJ1-4; a possible D gene is TRBD1 (5 bases). Trimming left V 4 bases short and J 3 bases short, with 18 bases between. CDR3 length equals 17 residues. Germline loops: CDR1 LGHDT, CDR2 YNNKEL (reference sequence). CDR3 residues: CASSPRAQTVANEKLFF. The CDR3 DNA reads TGTGCCAGCAGCCCCAGAGCTCAGACAGTCGCTAATGAAAAACTGTTTTTT.

This clone was observed a few times. The genes are TRBV10-3 and TRBJ2-7, with TRBD1 matching 9 bases. The CDR3 runs 12 residues. Germline-derived CDR1 and CDR2 are ENHRY and SYGVKD. Trimming cost V 7 bases and J 4 bases; bases outside gene matches: 2. DNA for the CDR3: TGTGCCATCATGACAGGGGGTTACGAGCAGTACTTC. Translating gives CAIMTGGYEQYF.

The V and J genes are TRBV10-2 and TRBJ2-5, with D uncertain. Germline V gives CDR1 WSHSY, CDR2 SAAADI. Trimming took 0 bases from V and 4 from J, leaving 12 bases between them. The CDR3 runs to 15 residues. As DNA, the CDR3 is TGCGCCAGCAGTGAGTCAGGGTCGCGGCGAGAGACCCAGTACTTC. Its protein product is CASSESGSRRETQYF.

The chain joins TRBV20-1 to TRBJ1-2; the D is unclear. The V gene lost 0 bases and the J gene lost 12 bases, with 5 bases spanning the gap. Germline V gene lookup returns CDR1 DFQATT and CDR2 SNEGSKA (reference sequence). The CDR3 is 9 amino acids. CDR3 protein: CSAREGNTF. DNA for the CDR3: TGCAGTGCTAGAGAAGGAAACACCTTC.

The V gene is TRBV3-1 (or the pseudogene TRBV3-2), the J gene TRBJ2-3, with D maybe TRBD2 (6 bases). V gave up 0 bases and J gave up 2 bases, with 18 bases separating them. The CDR3 is 18 residues long. Germline loops: CDR1 LGHDT, CDR2 YNNKEL (reference sequence). Here the CDR3 reads CASSQDQPGGLLTDTQYF. The CDR3, as DNA: TGTGCCAGCAGCCAAGATCAGCCCGGCGGACTACTCACAGATACGCAGTATTTT.

The V call is TRBV2, the J call TRBJ1-3; D is uncertain. Looked up from germline, CDR1 is SNHLY and CDR2 is FYNNEI. The V and J ends lost 7 bases and 0 bases respectively, with 16 bases between them. This CDR3 contains 16 residues. The CDR3 sequence is CASTKGRVPSGNTIYF. The CDR3, as DNA: TGTGCCAGCACAAAGGGCCGCGTTCCCTCTGGAAACACCATATATTTT.

On this clone itself: Other DNA variants within this sample encode the same CDR3. The chain links TRBV7-9 to TRBJ2-2; no firm D call. Looked up from germline, CDR1 is SEHNR and CDR2 is FQNEAQ (reference sequence). Trimming shortened V by 2 bases and J by 6 bases, and 1 base separated the two germline ends. This CDR3 is 11 amino acids long. CDR3 bases: TGTGCCAGCAGCTTATCCGGGGAGCTGTTTTTT. The encoded protein is CASSLSGELFF.

The V gene is TRBV4-1, the J gene TRBJ2-3; TRBD2 agrees at 14 bases. Germline V gene data show CDR1 as MGHRA and CDR2 as YSYEKL. V trimming: 0 bases; J trimming: 4 bases; junction bases outside the gene matches: 3. The CDR3 spans 17 residues. Here the CDR3 DNA reads TGCGCCAGCAGCCAAGAGACTAGCGGGGGGGCCGCAGATACGCAGTATTTT. This codes for CASSQETSGGAADTQYF.

V is TRBV28 and J is TRBJ2-1; D possibly uses TRBD1 or TRBD2 (5 bases each). Trimming left V 5 bases short and J 6 bases short, with 23 bases between. The germline CDR1 and CDR2 sequences are MDHEN and SYDVKM. The CDR3 is 17 residues long. The CDR3 bases are TGTGCCAGCAGTCTCTGGACTGAAGGGGCCTCACGCAATGAGCAGTTCTTC. Translating it yields CASSLWTEGASRNEQFF.

V and J are TRBV11-2 and TRBJ2-3; 9 bases match TRBD2. With 5 bases clipped from V and 2 bases from J, the junction kept 8 bases outside the gene matches. This CDR3 is 16 amino acids long. The germline gives CDR1 SGHAT, CDR2 FQNNGV. In DNA form, the CDR3 reads TGTGCCAGCAGCCGACGGGGGACTAGCCCCACAGATACGCAGTATTTT. Protein: CASSRRGTSPTDTQYF.

This chain joins TRBV19 and TRBJ1-5; D is unresolved. Looked up from germline, CDR1 is LNHDA and CDR2 is SQIVND (reference sequence). Trimming took off 0 bases at V and 0 bases at J, with 9 bases between the two ends. CDR3 length equals 16 residues. The CDR3 nucleotides are TGTGCCAGTAGTATAGATACAGATTATAGCAATCAGCCCCAGCATTTT. Encoded protein: CASSIDTDYSNQPQHF.